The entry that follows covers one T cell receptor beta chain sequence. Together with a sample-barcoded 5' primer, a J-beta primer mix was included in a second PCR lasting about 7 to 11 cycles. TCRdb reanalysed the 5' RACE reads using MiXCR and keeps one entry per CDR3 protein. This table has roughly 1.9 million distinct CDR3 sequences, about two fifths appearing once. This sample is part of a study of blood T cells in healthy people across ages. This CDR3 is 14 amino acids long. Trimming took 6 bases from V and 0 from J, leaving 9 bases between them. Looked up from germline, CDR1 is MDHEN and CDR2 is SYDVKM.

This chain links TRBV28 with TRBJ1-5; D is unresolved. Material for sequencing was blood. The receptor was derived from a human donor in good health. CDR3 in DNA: TGTGCCAGCAGCTGGGAGTATAGCAATCAGCCCCAGCATTTT. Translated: CASSWEYSNQPQHF.